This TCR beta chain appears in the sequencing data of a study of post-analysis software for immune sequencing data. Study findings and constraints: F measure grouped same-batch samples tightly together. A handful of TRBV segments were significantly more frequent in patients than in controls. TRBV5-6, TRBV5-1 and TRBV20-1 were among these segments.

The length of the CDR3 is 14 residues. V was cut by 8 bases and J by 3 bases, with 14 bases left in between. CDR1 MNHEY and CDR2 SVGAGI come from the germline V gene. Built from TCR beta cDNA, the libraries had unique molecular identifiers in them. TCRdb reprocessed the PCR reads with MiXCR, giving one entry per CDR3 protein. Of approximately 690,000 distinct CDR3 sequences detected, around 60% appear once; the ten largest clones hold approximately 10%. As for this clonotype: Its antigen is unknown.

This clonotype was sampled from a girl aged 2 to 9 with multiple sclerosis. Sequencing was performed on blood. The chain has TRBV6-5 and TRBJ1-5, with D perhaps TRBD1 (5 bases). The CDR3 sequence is CASSGGTDNQPQHF. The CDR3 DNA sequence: TGTGCCAGCTCGGGTGGGACGGACAATCAGCCCCAGCATTTT.